This entry lists 3 T cell receptor beta chains sequenced from one sample in a study of T cell changes during pregnancy in multiple sclerosis. The method was immunoSEQ multiplex PCR; TCRdb's version includes in-frame clones alone and lacks a portion of them. This table holds around 59,000 clones, 93% found once. Sequencing used CD8+ T cells from peripheral blood mononuclear cells, obtained in the second trimester of pregnancy. The receptor source for this set is a female donor with multiple sclerosis, enrolled in a pregnancy study.

The rearrangement links TRBV7-8 to TRBJ2-1; 10 nucleotides line up with TRBD2. J lost 10 bases, V lost 5 bases, and 14 bases had no gene match. This CDR3 has 16 residues. Germline V CDR1 and CDR2: SGHVS, FQNEAQ. DNA of the CDR3: TGTGCCAGCAGCACGAATAGCGGGGGGCACGAGAGGGAGCAGTTCTTC. Translated: CASSTNSGGHEREQFF. The full variable domain, with the rest looked up from reference TRBV7-8 and TRBJ2-1, is GAGVSQSPRYKVAKRGQDVALRCDPISGHVSLFWYQQALGQGPEFLTYFQNEAQLDKSGLPSDRFFAERPEGSVSTLKIQRTQQEDSAVYLCASSTNSGGHEREQFFGPGTRLTVL.

This clone has just one count. The rearrangement joins TRBV27 to TRBJ2-7; 10 nucleotides line up with TRBD1. Trimming at V came to 4 bases and at J to 3 bases, leaving 6 bases not matched to a gene. The germline V gene encodes CDR1 MNHEY and CDR2 SMNVEV (reference sequence). The CDR3 runs 15 residues. The DNA of the CDR3 is TGTGCCAGCAGTTATTCTGGGACAGGGGTCTACGAGCAGTACTTC. Translated: CASSYSGTGVYEQYF.

With regard to this clone: Other DNA sequences within the sample encode an identical CDR3. The J gene is TRBJ1-1, the V gene TRBV29-1, with no clear D. Germline assignment: CDR1 SQVTM and CDR2 ANQGSEA. Trimming took 4 bases from V and 2 from J, leaving 5 bases between them. There are 11 residues in the CDR3. CDR3 DNA sequence: TGCAGCGTTGCAGTAAACACTGAAGCTTTCTTT. Translated: CSVAVNTEAFF. The whole variable domain, remainder taken from reference TRBV29-1 and TRBJ1-1, is SAVISQKPSRDICQRGTSLTIQCQVDSQVTMMFWYRQQPGQSLTLIATANQGSEATYESGFVIDKFPISRPNLTFSTLTVSNMSPEDSSIYLCSVAVNTEAFFGQGTRLTVV.